This T cell receptor beta chain was observed in a study of radiotherapy plus CTLA-4 blockade in lung cancer. Sequenced by immunoSEQ multiplex PCR; TCRdb stores in-frame clones only, minus some. Found here are some 49,000 clones, about 85% of them singletons; the top ten hold around a quarter. Germline values: CDR1 SQVTM, CDR2 ANQGSEA. V dropped 4 bases and J dropped 7; count of bases not matched to a gene: 15. The CDR3 covers 17 residues. This sequence originates from a human donor with non-small cell lung cancer whose response to radiotherapy plus ipilimumab could not be evaluated. This material consisted of peripheral blood, taken from a patient treated with radiotherapy plus ipilimumab. The chain joins TRBV29-1 to TRBJ2-1; TRBD2 matches at 11 bases. In DNA, the CDR3 is TGCAGCGTTGGGGTAGCGGGAGGGCCCTTCCTTTGGAATGAGCAGTTCTTC. Amino acid sequence: CSVGVAGGPFLWNEQFF.